The count of the clone carrying this T cell receptor beta chain is one. Trimming removed 1 base from V and 10 bases from J, with 11 bases in between. Per the germline V gene, CDR1 is MNHNS and CDR2 is SASEGT. CDR3 length: 14 amino acids. The data derive from a study of blood T cell repertoires in COVID-19. TCRdb's table, derived via immunoSEQ multiplex PCR, lists solely in-frame clones and lacks some. The sample includes approximately 170,000 clones, around four fifths of them seen just once. The source material was PBMCs or T cells enriched from blood (not recorded which). This chain joins TRBV6-1 and TRBJ1-6, with D uncertain. This sequence originates from a woman between 50 and 59 years old in a cohort exposed to, infected with or recovered from COVID-19 (not recorded which). As DNA, the CDR3 is TGTGCCAGCAGTGAAGTGGTCTCGGAGTCACCCCTCCACTTT. Encoded protein: CASSEVVSESPLHF.